These T cell receptor beta chains were read from a single sample in a study of T-cell memory formation after mild COVID-19. TCRdb re-derived calls from the 5' RACE reads in MiXCR, one entry per CDR3 protein. The data contain roughly 160,000 distinct CDR3 sequences, under 15% of them singletons. The sample comprised PBMCs or a T cell subset sorted from them (not recorded which). These receptor sequences come from a man younger than 35 who had mild COVID-19 (a few samples of this study predate the infection). Cell type and time point are not known. The CDR3 runs from the conserved cysteine through the conserved F or W.

v_gene,CDR3aa
TRBV30,CAWSVGVAWSYNEQFF
TRBV7-3,CASSPGHSNTEAFF
TRBV12-3/TRBV12-4,CASSWSGYGYTF
TRBV7-9,CASSLRRNTIYF
TRBV20-1,CSARVGTGSSLPFF
TRBV4-1,CASSQGITGELFF
TRBV6-5,CASSYGPLGGRNNSPLHF
TRBV20-1,CSARGESFPYEQYF
TRBV7-2,CASSPNLEGTQYF
TRBV7-9,CASSRDGSMNTEAFF
TRBV5-1,CASSRTSGAGDTQYF
TRBV7-2,CASSPSGVNEQFF
TRBV20-1,CSLLRGGAGEQFF
TRBV20-1,CSALFPLAGAQETQYF
TRBV28,CASRWTGNQPQHF
TRBV29-1,CSVDRGGIQYF
TRBV4-3,CASSQGGGSYEQYF
TRBV20-1,CSPRGPGKNEKLFF
TRBV12-3/TRBV12-4,CASSQSTGTGELFF
TRBV5-1,CASSLAGASTDTQYF
TRBV7-3,CASSGRQWVNTQYF
TRBV6-2/TRBV6-3,CASTADIYGFGDTEAFF
TRBV6-2/TRBV6-3,CASSTRGGIGNQPQHF
TRBV4-1,CASSQGGARQRSTGELFF
TRBV7-2,CASSWTSGGQADTQYF
TRBV24-1,CATGGTGNTGELFF
TRBV27,CASSLPGGSTDTQYF
TRBV12-3/TRBV12-4,CASSRSSSNQPQHF
TRBV7-2,CASSFGGTGGGNTIYF
TRBV2,CASTRAYNTGELFF
TRBV12-3/TRBV12-4,CASSLVPWENQETQYF
TRBV19,CASSPTSGGRRGELFF
TRBV5-1,CASRAGHQNTEAFF
TRBV6-2/TRBV6-3,CASRHRDRVRSRTGELFF
TRBV7-2,CASSFPGPRRTDTQYF
TRBV5-1,CASSLGGWGNTEAFF
TRBV5-1,CASSFDWNNEQFF